Presented here are 2 T cell receptor beta chains from one specimen sequenced in a study of T cell responses to AZD1222 COVID-19 vaccine. TCRdb's copy holds only in-frame clones and misses some; the assay was immunoSEQ multiplex PCR. Of roughly 120,000 clones in the sample, approximately 83% were seen once. The sample in question was peripheral blood, obtained on day 0 of AZD1222 vaccination. The receptors were sampled from an adult in good health.

The J gene is TRBJ2-2, the V gene TRBV19; D gene unclear. CDR1 is LNHDA and CDR2 is SQIVND in the germline V gene (reference sequence). Trimming took 5 bases from V and 0 from J, leaving 13 bases between them. The CDR3 length is 16 residues. The chain's CDR3 is CASSPRATPNTGELFF. CDR3 sequence (DNA): TGTGCCAGTAGTCCCCGTGCTACTCCGAACACCGGGGAGCTGTTTTTT.

Here the CDR3 DNA reads TGTGCCAGCAGCTTAGAGGGCTGGGGGAGGCCAGAGACCCAGTACTTC. Amino acids: CASSLEGWGRPETQYF. J is TRBJ2-5 and V is TRBV11-3; D perhaps matches TRBD2 (6 bases). V lost 0 bases, J lost 4 bases, and 15 bases lay in between. CDR3 length equals 16 residues. The germline V gene has CDR1 SGHNT and CDR2 YENEEA.